Below are 3 T cell receptor beta chains sequenced from a single sample in a study of CD8 T cells in ankylosing spondylitis. Findings and caveats of the study: In ankylosing spondylitis blood, a motif of roughly eight highly homologous TCR beta variants appeared characteristic.

These receptors have no identified antigens. Each CDR3 protein is one row after TCRdb ran MiXCR on the 5' RACE reads. The sample has hundreds of thousands of distinct CDR3 sequences; 26% are singletons. What was sequenced was blood, either unsorted or a sorted T cell fraction (not recorded which). The receptors were gathered from a male donor with ankylosing spondylitis.

This clonotype was found a few times. The V gene is TRBV5-1, the J gene TRBJ2-5; maybe TRBD1 (7 bases). V was trimmed by 3 bases and J by 5 bases, leaving 20 bases between them. The germline CDR1 and CDR2 sequences are SGHRS and YFSETQ. There are 16 residues in the CDR3. The DNA of the CDR3 is TGCGCCAGCAGCTCGACCGGGACTCCAGGGGGGGAGACCCAGTACTTC. Amino acids: CASSSTGTPGGETQYF.

This clonotype occurred a few times. The rearrangement links TRBV6-1 to TRBJ2-5, with D tentatively TRBD1 or TRBD2 (5 bases each). Trimming left V 5 bases short and J 1 base short, with 14 bases between. This CDR3 comprises 15 residues. CDR1 MNHNS and CDR2 SASEGT come from the germline V gene. CDR3 amino acids: CASSPGTRVQETQYF. The CDR3 DNA is TGTGCCAGCAGTCCTGGGACGAGGGTCCAAGAGACCCAGTACTTC.

This clonotype showed up just a few times. The chain couples TRBV7-2 to TRBJ1-5; D is uncertain. The germline CDR1 and CDR2 sequences are SGHTA and FQGNSA. Trimming pared 5 bases from V and 3 bases from J, leaving 11 bases between. The CDR3 is 14 residues long. The CDR3 nucleotides read TGTGCCAGCAGCGAAAACTGGATCAATCAGCCCCAGCATTTT. Translation: CASSENWINQPQHF.